This is a list of T cell receptor beta chains from one sample in a study of sequential checkpoint blockade in melanoma. Profiling relied on immunoSEQ multiplex PCR, and the TCRdb table lists in-frame clones only, not all of them. This sample has around 10,000 clones, with 73% found just once. The material was CD8+ T cells sorted from blood (inferred from file names), obtained from a patient given nivolumab and ipilimumab in sequence. Receptors were obtained from a human donor with melanoma. The CDR3 runs from the conserved cysteine through the conserved F or W. A D gene is named only where the DNA matches it firmly. Size is omitted from some rows. Given values are once, few, many or a class for expanded clones.

TRBV27,.,.,TRBJ1-2,TGTGCCAGCAGTTTCGGGGATGGCTATGGCTACACCTTC,CASSFGDGYGYTF
TRBV5-4,.,TRBD2,TRBJ2-5,TGTGCCAGCAGCATGGGACTAGCGGGGCCTACGTACCAAGAGACCCAGTACTTC,CASSMGLAGPTYQETQYF
TRBV6-6,.,TRBD1,TRBJ2-6,TGTGCCACCTATGGGACAGGGGATACTGGGGCCAACGTCCTGACTTTC,CATYGTGDTGANVLTF
TRBV7-8,.,TRBD2,TRBJ2-5,TGTGCCAGCAGCGGGGGACTAGCGGGGGCTACTCAAGAGACCCAGTACTTC,CASSGGLAGATQETQYF
TRBV7-9,.,TRBD2,TRBJ2-3,TGTGCCAGCAGCGTACTAGCGGTTAGCACAGATACGCAGTATTTT,CASSVLAVSTDTQYF
TRBV7-9,.,.,TRBJ2-2,TGTGCCAGCAGCTTAGTTCTGAACACCGGGGAGCTGTTTTTT,CASSLVLNTGELFF
TRBV14,.,.,TRBJ1-2,TGTGCCAGCAGCCTGGACAGCTCCACTACTAACTATGGCTACACCTTC,CASSLDSSTTNYGYTF
TRBV10-3,.,TRBD1,TRBJ1-4,TGTGCCAGCCGGACAGGGCCTAATGAAAAACTGTTTTTT,CASRTGPNEKLFF
TRBV7-9,.,TRBD2,TRBJ2-3,TGTGCCAGCAGCCTAAGGACTAGCGGAGCCCCTTCATTGGATACGCAGTATTTT,CASSLRTSGAPSLDTQYF
TRBV2,.,.,TRBJ2-2,TGTGCCAGCAGTGAAGTAGGGGGCACCGGGGAGCTGTTTTTT,CASSEVGGTGELFF
TRBV6-6,.,TRBD2,TRBJ2-7,TGTGCCAGCAGTTACTCGATCGGGGGGGGAACCTACGAGCAGTACTTC,CASSYSIGGGTYEQYF
TRBV4-3,.,TRBD1,TRBJ1-4,TGCGCCAGCAGCCACCGGGACAGGGGTGAAAAACTGTTTTTT,CASSHRDRGEKLFF
TRBV27,.,TRBD2,TRBJ2-2,TGTGCCAGCTTCGGTTCGCGGGGGGGTCCCACCGGGGAGCTGTTTTTT,CASFGSRGGPTGELFF
TRBV28,.,.,TRBJ1-5,TGTGCCAGCAGTTTAAATGTGGGGCGGCCCCAGCATTTT,CASSLNVGRPQHF
TRBV11-3,.,TRBD1,TRBJ1-5,TGTGCCAGCAGCTTAGCCCCCCCAGGGGGCCATCAGCCCCAGCATTTT,CASSLAPPGGHQPQHF
TRBV7-2,.,TRBD1,TRBJ2-5,TGTGCCAGCAGCTTCGACAGGGCCCAAGAGACCCAGTACTTC,CASSFDRAQETQYF
TRBV19,.,.,TRBJ2-7,TGTGCCAGTAGCCCATCGAGGGATGGTTACGAGCAGTACTTC,CASSPSRDGYEQYF
TRBV19,.,TRBD1,TRBJ1-1,TGTGCCAGTAGTTCTTCGGGACAGGGCCTCCCTGAAGCTTTCTTT,CASSSSGQGLPEAFF
TRBV27,.,TRBD1,TRBJ1-2,TGTGCCAGCAGTTTTAACAGGGGGCTGAGTGGCTACACCTTC,CASSFNRGLSGYTF
TRBV6-5,.,.,TRBJ1-1,TGTGCCAGCAGTTACGGGCAACCCACTGAAGCTTTCTTT,CASSYGQPTEAFF
TRBV7-6,.,TRBD1,TRBJ1-2,TGTGCCAGCAGCCAATCAGGGGGGTTGTATGGCTACACCTTC,CASSQSGGLYGYTF
TRBV5-1,few,.,TRBJ1-2,TGCGCCAGCAGCCTTGCTCGCGACTTGGGCTACACCTTC,CASSLARDLGYTF
TRBV5-4,.,.,TRBJ2-3,TGTGCCAGCAGCTTGGCCGGGTTGGCAGATACGCAGTATTTT,CASSLAGLADTQYF
TRBV6-6,once,.,TRBJ1-6,TGTGCCAGCAGACCCAGGGATTCCCCCTATAATTCACCCCTCCACTTT,CASRPRDSPYNSPLHF
TRBV12-5,.,TRBD1,TRBJ1-5,TGTGCTAGTGGTAACCTCCCGACAGGGAGCAATCAGCCCCAGCATTTT,CASGNLPTGSNQPQHF
TRBV27,.,.,TRBJ2-7,TGTGCCAGCAGTTTTGGGCAGGCCTACGAGCAGTACTTC,CASSFGQAYEQYF
TRBV9,.,.,TRBJ2-2,TGTGCCAGCAGCGTCTCAGGGTACACCGGGGAGCTGTTTTTT,CASSVSGYTGELFF
TRBV5-1,.,.,TRBJ2-3,TGCGCCAGCAGCTTGACGACAGGAGACACAGATACGCAGTATTTT,CASSLTTGDTDTQYF
TRBV29-1,.,.,TRBJ2-3,TGCAGCGTCGAGGGGGGGATGGGCACAGATACGCAGTATTTT,CSVEGGMGTDTQYF
TRBV10-2,.,.,TRBJ2-7,TGCGCCAGCAGTGAATCTCTAGGGGCCTACGAGCAGTACTTC,CASSESLGAYEQYF
TRBV27,.,TRBD2,TRBJ2-1,TGTGCCAGCAGTTTATCGGCGGGAGGCAACAATGAGCAGTTCTTC,CASSLSAGGNNEQFF
TRBV7-9,few,TRBD1,TRBJ2-5,TGTGCCAGCAGCCCAAGACAGGGGGAACCCACCGAGACCCAGTACTTC,CASSPRQGEPTETQYF
TRBV7-9,.,TRBD1,TRBJ2-6,TGTGCCAGCAGCGCCCCGGGACAGGCCTCTGGGGCCAACGTCCTGACTTTC,CASSAPGQASGANVLTF
TRBV27,once,.,TRBJ1-2,TGTGCCAGCAGTTTAAGAGGAAAAGCTAACTATGGCTACACCTTC,CASSLRGKANYGYTF
TRBV6-4,.,.,TRBJ2-1,TGTGCCAGCAGCGGCGGGACCTCCGATGAGCAGTTCTTC,CASSGGTSDEQFF
TRBV4-3,.,TRBD2,TRBJ2-1,TGCGCCAGCAGCCAGGGGACTAACGAGAAATACAATGAGCAGTTCTTC,CASSQGTNEKYNEQFF
TRBV5-1,few,TRBD1,TRBJ2-7,TGCGCCAGCAGCTTGGGACAGGGGGACTCCTACGAGCAGTACTTC,CASSLGQGDSYEQYF
TRBV9,once,TRBD1,TRBJ2-3,TGTGCCAGCGGGGGACAGGGGGCAACAGATACGCAGTATTTT,CASGGQGATDTQYF
TRBV5-1,.,.,TRBJ2-1,TGCGCCAGCAGCGCTAGCGCGAGCTCCTACAATGAGCAGTTCTTC,CASSASASSYNEQFF
TRBV9,few,.,TRBJ1-1,TGTGCCAGCAGCGTAGGGGCGGGCACTGAAGCTTTCTTT,CASSVGAGTEAFF
TRBV6-5,once,TRBD2,TRBJ2-7,TGTGCCAGCAGTCCGACTAGCGGGGCCTACGAGCAGTACTTC,CASSPTSGAYEQYF
TRBV9,.,.,TRBJ1-3,TGTGCCAGCAGCGTAGGTCGTGGTCCGAGCTCTGGAAACACCATATATTTT,CASSVGRGPSSGNTIYF
TRBV9,.,TRBD1,TRBJ1-1,TGTGCCAGCAGCCCACAGGGGGGCACTGAAGCTTTCTTT,CASSPQGGTEAFF
TRBV7-9,once,TRBD2,TRBJ2-2,TGTGCCAGCAGCCCAGCCGGACTAGCGGCGAACACCGGGGAGCTGTTTTTT,CASSPAGLAANTGELFF